This T cell receptor (beta chain) was retrieved from a study of cytomegalovirus exposure and HLA in healthy donors. Looking at the study overall: Within an early data release were around 87 million unique TCRs drawn from HLA-typed donors.

Trimming shortened V by 4 bases and J by 4 bases, and 13 bases separated the two germline ends. The CDR3 runs to 13 residues. Germline-derived CDR1 and CDR2 are GTSNPN and SVGIG (reference sequence). The PCR ran on 60 Vbeta and 13 Jbeta primers. The repertoire was sequenced with immunoSEQ multiplex PCR; TCRdb's copy has only in-frame clones and lacks some. Of about 160,000 clones in the sample, around 83% were seen once. The origin of this receptor is a girl aged 2 to 10 in good health and CMV-seropositive. This sequence joins TRBV30 and TRBJ1-2, with D tentatively TRBD1 (6 bases). The specimen was PBMCs. The DNA for the CDR3 is TGTGCCTGGACCCGGGGCAGGGGCTATGGCTACACCTTC. It codes for CAWTRGRGYGYTF.